Listed below are T cell receptor beta chains from one sample, sequenced in a study of shared clonotypes between healthy human individuals. Produced via immunoSEQ multiplex PCR; TCRdb's table is partial and in-frame only. The sample lists approximately 2,000,000 clones; around 92% were seen once. The specimen sequenced was naive CD4+ T cells from PBMCs. The origin of the receptors is a man younger than 35 in good health. Some clones in this sample may be carry-over from other donors' samples. Each CDR3 is given with its conserved first and last residue. D genes are given only for firm matches. A clone size is listed for some rows: how often the clone was seen (once, few, many), or a class if it is expanded.

V gene,J gene,D gene,clone size,CDR3 protein,CDR3 DNA
TRBV11-2,TRBJ2-1,NA,NA,CASRMIGLTSYNEQFF,TGTGCCAGCAGGATGATTGGACTAACGTCCTACAATGAGCAGTTCTTC
TRBV7-9,TRBJ1-2,TRBD1,NA,CASSFQQGATDGYTF,TGTGCCAGCAGCTTCCAACAGGGGGCGACGGATGGCTACACCTTC
TRBV28,TRBJ2-7,TRBD2,NA,CASSLVSGGSYEQYF,TGTGCCAGCAGTTTAGTTTCGGGGGGCTCCTACGAGCAGTACTTC
TRBV7-9,TRBJ1-1,NA,NA,CASSLAMWGTEAFF,TGTGCCAGCAGCTTAGCGATGTGGGGGACTGAAGCTTTCTTT
TRBV14,TRBJ2-5,NA,NA,CASSQDIGEVETQYF,TGTGCCAGCAGCCAAGATATAGGGGAGGTAGAGACCCAGTACTTC
TRBV28,TRBJ2-7,NA,NA,CASKKGGRYEQYF,TGTGCCAGCAAGAAGGGGGGCCGCTACGAGCAGTACTTC
TRBV5-4,TRBJ2-7,TRBD2,NA,CASSSASGSASNEQYF,TGTGCCAGCAGCAGCGCTAGCGGGAGCGCCTCGAACGAGCAGTACTTC
TRBV10-3,TRBJ1-1,TRBD1,NA,CAISAQTGVGTEAFF,TGTGCCATCAGTGCCCAGACAGGGGTCGGGACTGAAGCTTTCTTT
TRBV5-1,TRBJ1-1,TRBD1,NA,CASRWDSWNTEAFF,TGCGCCAGCAGATGGGACAGCTGGAACACTGAAGCTTTCTTT
TRBV5-1,TRBJ1-1,TRBD1,NA,CASSLGAGTGRANTEAFF,TGCGCCAGCAGCTTGGGGGCCGGGACAGGGCGAGCGAACACTGAAGCTTTCTTT
TRBV14,TRBJ1-3,NA,NA,CASSQSGNTIYF,TGTGCCAGCAGCCAGTCTGGAAACACCATATATTTT
TRBV6-6,TRBJ1-4,NA,NA,CASRPRTNEKLFF,TGTGCCAGCAGGCCTCGGACTAATGAAAAACTGTTTTTT
TRBV28,TRBJ1-4,NA,NA,CASSLRLPGTREKLFF,TGTGCCAGCAGTTTACGCCTCCCGGGGACCCGTGAAAAACTGTTTTTT
TRBV7-9,TRBJ2-3,TRBD2,NA,CASSYGLAGVGDTQYF,TGTGCCAGCAGCTACGGACTAGCGGGAGTGGGAGATACGCAGTATTTT
TRBV2,TRBJ2-1,NA,NA,CASSDRRDYNEQFF,TGTGCCAGCAGTGATCGGCGGGACTACAATGAGCAGTTCTTC
TRBV5-1,TRBJ1-1,NA,once,CASGWGENTEAFF,TGCGCCAGCGGTTGGGGCGAGAACACTGAAGCTTTCTTT
TRBV18,TRBJ1-3,TRBD1,NA,CASSQGQPRSGNTIYF,TGTGCCAGCTCACAGGGACAGCCCCGCTCTGGAAACACCATATATTTT
TRBV5-5,TRBJ1-4,NA,NA,CASSSTTNEKLFF,TGTGCCAGCAGCTCTACAACTAATGAAAAACTGTTTTTT
TRBV7-3,TRBJ2-2,NA,NA,CASRLTSTNTGELFF,TGTGCCAGCAGATTGACTAGTACAAACACCGGGGAGCTGTTTTTT
TRBV5-1,TRBJ2-1,NA,NA,CASSLAGTPRLNEQFF,TGCGCCAGCAGCTTAGCCGGGACTCCGCGGCTTAATGAGCAGTTCTTC
TRBV27,TRBJ2-7,NA,NA,CASSLSGGTNYEQYF,TGTGCCAGCAGTTTATCGGGCGGGACGAACTACGAGCAGTACTTC
TRBV9,TRBJ2-7,NA,NA,CASSTSGTAAYEQYF,TGTGCCAGCAGCACCAGTGGAACCGCGGCCTACGAGCAGTACTTC
TRBV29-1,TRBJ1-1,NA,few,CSAREGLREEAFF,TGCAGCGCTCGCGAGGGGCTACGGGAGGAGGCTTTCTTT
TRBV30,TRBJ2-1,NA,NA,CAWSVMGHLYNEQFF,TGTGCCTGGAGTGTAATGGGACACCTCTACAATGAGCAGTTCTTC
TRBV4-2,TRBJ2-1,TRBD2,NA,CASSPVPGLAVNEQFF,TGTGCCAGCAGCCCTGTCCCGGGACTAGCGGTCAATGAGCAGTTCTTC
TRBV19,TRBJ1-1,TRBD1,NA,CASSNFGQGTMNTEAFF,TGTGCCAGTAGTAACTTCGGACAGGGGACCATGAACACTGAAGCTTTCTTT
TRBV28,TRBJ1-2,TRBD1,NA,CASSLMTGLPYGYTF,TGTGCCAGCAGCCTCATGACAGGGCTCCCCTATGGCTACACCTTC
TRBV2,TRBJ2-6,TRBD2,once,CARELAGDGANVLTF,TGTGCCAGAGAGTTAGCGGGAGATGGGGCCAACGTCCTGACTTTC
TRBV7-3,TRBJ2-7,TRBD2,NA,CASSPGTSGYEQYF,TGTGCCAGCAGCCCAGGGACTAGCGGCTACGAGCAGTACTTC
TRBV6-1,TRBJ2-1,NA,NA,CASNANEQFF,TGTGCCAGCAACGCGAATGAGCAGTTCTTC
TRBV28,TRBJ2-1,NA,NA,CASITAGQSSYNEQFF,TGTGCCAGCATCACTGCGGGACAGAGCTCCTACAATGAGCAGTTCTTC
TRBV6-1,TRBJ2-1,TRBD2,NA,CASTPSGRGEQFF,TGTGCCAGCACCCCTAGCGGGAGAGGTGAGCAGTTCTTC
TRBV19,TRBJ1-5,NA,NA,CASRPKVSNQPQHF,TGTGCCAGTAGGCCGAAGGTTAGCAATCAGCCCCAGCATTTT
TRBV21-1,TRBJ2-7,NA,NA,CASSSLGVSGRPRESSYEQYF,TGTGCCAGCAGCAGTCTTGGGGTGAGCGGGAGGCCCAGGGAGAGCTCCTACGAGCAGTACTTC
TRBV10-3,TRBJ2-2,TRBD1,once,CAIRPGQGDTGELFF,TGTGCCATCAGACCCGGACAGGGGGACACCGGGGAGCTGTTTTTT
TRBV20-1,TRBJ1-2,NA,NA,CSALPSTAVF,TGCAGTGCCCTACCTAGCACAGCTGTCTTC
TRBV7-9,TRBJ2-1,NA,NA,CASTQSSSGNNEQFF,TGTGCCAGCACTCAATCATCCAGCGGCAACAATGAGCAGTTCTTC
TRBV9,TRBJ1-3,NA,NA,CASSPLGGPSGNTIYF,TGTGCCAGCAGCCCCCTGGGTGGTCCCTCTGGAAACACCATATATTTT